This record covers a single TCR beta chain. Its antigen remains unknown. Each donor was healthy, and each was a bone marrow donor. The data belong to a study of cytomegalovirus exposure and HLA in healthy donors. Overall study results and limits: Despite most TCR sequences being rare, some public TCRs occurred in many donors.

13 Jbeta primers and 60 Vbeta primers were used for the PCR. Produced via immunoSEQ multiplex PCR; TCRdb's table is partial and in-frame only. The table lists 150,000 to 200,000 clones, over 60% of them singletons. Trimming cost V 5 bases and J 3 bases, with 9 bases left between them. This CDR3 spans 13 amino acids. Germline CDR1 reads LGHNA; CDR2 reads YSLEER. Sequencing input: PBMCs. This sequence was found in a man between 50 and 59 years old in good health and CMV-seropositive. This chain links TRBV4-3 with TRBJ2-3, with D uncertain. The CDR3 spells CASSGVRTDTQYF. CDR3 nucleotide sequence: TGCGCCAGCAGCGGAGTCCGGACAGATACGCAGTATTTT.